A selection of T cell receptor beta chains follows, all from one sample in a study of monozygotic twins with inflammatory bowel disease. TCRdb re-analyzed the 5' RACE reads; it lists each CDR3 protein once, without DNA. The data show 85,000 to 110,000 distinct CDR3 sequences, and the top ten clones hold roughly 1.8%. What was sequenced was blood. These receptors originate from a human donor with ulcerative colitis or Crohn's disease, or a healthy co-twin of an affected twin (not recorded which). Both conserved end residues are part of each CDR3.

j_gene	v_gene	CDR3aa
TRBJ2-2	TRBV5-6	CASSRVGKNTGELFF
TRBJ1-2	TRBV28	CASTLPQGAEGGYTF
TRBJ2-7	TRBV20-1	CSARPLSSYEQYF
TRBJ2-2	TRBV7-2	CASSSWGARLNTGELFF
TRBJ2-7	TRBV4-3	CASSQVIGQGGYEQYF
TRBJ1-4	TRBV7-2	CASSLAGVNEKLFF
TRBJ2-7	TRBV20-1	CSARDPGQSHYEQYF
TRBJ2-7	TRBV10-3	CATGGLAEEQYF
TRBJ1-4	TRBV5-6	CASSHSREGPSNEKLFF
TRBJ2-2	TRBV20-1	CSALTLLTGELFF
TRBJ2-3	TRBV12-3/TRBV12-4	CASSRAGTSVTDTQYF
TRBJ2-1	TRBV4-2	CASSHVGTGGLNEQFF
TRBJ2-7	TRBV9	CASSVGSGSSEQYF
TRBJ2-5	TRBV7-8	CASSLGVETQYF
TRBJ1-2	TRBV7-2	CASSSPGFLGGYTF
TRBJ2-5	TRBV7-2	CASSLSISQETQYF
TRBJ2-1	TRBV20-1	CSARESFANEQFF
TRBJ2-3	TRBV4-2	CASSQDPRNTDTQYF
TRBJ2-1	TRBV20-1	CSQPWSDNEQFF
TRBJ2-7	TRBV7-2	CASSLVEEQYF
TRBJ1-5	TRBV28	CASSLSGGAVQPQHF
TRBJ2-7	TRBV7-2	CASSLKVYGGPREQYF
TRBJ1-6	TRBV12-3/TRBV12-4	CASSFGGNNSPLHF
TRBJ2-1	TRBV5-1	CASSLFTSGGRSEQFF
TRBJ2-7	TRBV27	CASSLKAGVQYF
TRBJ2-4	TRBV20-1	CSAREPGVAKNIQYF
TRBJ2-7	TRBV24-1	CATSDAAGTSRREQYF
TRBJ1-2	TRBV19	CASRIMGDYGYTF
TRBJ1-4	TRBV6-5	CASSFRQATNEKLFF
TRBJ2-3	TRBV7-2	CASLPTDTQYF
TRBJ2-5	TRBV5-1	CASSLGYGGETQYF
TRBJ1-5	TRBV24-1	CATSEEDQPQHF
TRBJ2-3	TRBV5-6	CASSSLVTDTQYF
TRBJ1-4	TRBV7-2	CASSPKGGKFNEKLFF
TRBJ2-2	TRBV20-1	CSAQAPTNTGELFF
TRBJ1-1	TRBV11-2	CASSHRTGGANTEAFF
TRBJ2-3	TRBV12-3/TRBV12-4	CASTHWETSTDTQYF
TRBJ2-6	TRBV29-1	CSVGINTGANVLTF
TRBJ2-7	TRBV12-3/TRBV12-4	CASSFEAIGAYEQYF
TRBJ2-7	TRBV7-9	CASSFAGGYEQYF